These 20 T cell receptor beta chains came from one sample sequenced in a study of spatial heterogeneity in lung cancer. MiXCR, run by TCRdb on the 5' RACE reads, gives a single entry per CDR3 protein. Of approximately 66,000 distinct CDR3 sequences in the sample, roughly 6.4% are singletons; the top ten hold approximately 14%. Time point noted: sample taken at primary tumor resection. Sequences were derived from PBMCs, sampled at surgery. These receptor sequences come from a female donor with early-stage non-small cell lung cancer.

This clonotype was detected ten times or more. The rearrangement joins TRBV20-1 to TRBJ2-1, with 12 bases identical to TRBD2. CDR3 size: 16 residues. Unmatched junction bases numbered 9, after V lost 3 bases and J lost 6 bases. Per the germline V gene, CDR1 is DFQATT and CDR2 is SNEGSKA (reference sequence). This CDR3 reads CSARGGRLAGANEQFF. CDR3 nucleotides: TGCAGTGCTAGGGGTGGGAGACTAGCGGGGGCCAATGAGCAGTTCTTC.

This clonotype was seen repeatedly, ten times or more. The genes are TRBV3-1 and TRBJ1-6; no definite D call. Germline CDR1 and CDR2: LGHDT and YNNKEL (reference sequence). The V and J ends lost 4 bases and 10 bases respectively, with 20 bases between them. This CDR3 spans 16 amino acids. CDR3 residues: CASSPPESNPRSPLHF. The CDR3 bases are TGTGCCAGCAGCCCCCCAGAATCTAACCCTCGGTCACCCCTCCACTTT. The full variable domain, rest sourced from reference TRBV3-1 and TRBJ1-6, is DTAVSQTPKYLVTQMGNDKSIKCEQNLGHDTMYWYKQDSKKFLKIMFSYNNKELIINETVPNRFSPKSPDKAHLNLHINSLELGDSAVYFCASSPPESNPRSPLHFGNGTRLTVT.

The genes are TRBV7-2 and TRBJ1-1; no clear D. CDR3 length: 14 residues. V lost 2 bases, J lost 4 bases, and 11 bases lay in between. From germline, CDR1 is SGHTA and CDR2 FQGNSA. CDR3: CASSLIGAGTEAFF. Written as DNA, the CDR3 is TGTGCCAGCAGCTTAATTGGTGCGGGCACTGAAGCTTTCTTT.

This chain links TRBV9 with TRBJ1-4; TRBD1 aligns across 7 bases. The trim removed 4 bases at V and 7 bases at J, leaving 10 bases unmatched. Germline CDR1 SGDLS, CDR2 YYNGEE. CDR3 size: 15 residues. CDR3 bases: TGTGCCAGCAGCCCTTCGACAGGGTCCGTTGAAAAACTGTTTTTT. Its protein is CASSPSTGSVEKLFF.

The chain uses TRBV18 and TRBJ2-1; D call uncertain. Germline V CDR1 and CDR2: KGHSH, LQKENI. The CDR3 is 11 amino acids. V lost 0 bases and J lost 10, with 4 bases in between. The CDR3 loop is CASSPPPEQFF. Written as DNA, the CDR3 is TGTGCCAGCTCACCACCCCCGGAGCAGTTCTTC.

As regards this clonotype: It is likely a read error, because the conserved phenylalanine at the end of the CDR3 is missing. The chain uses TRBV5-1 and TRBJ2-1; D gene uncertain. The CDR3 is made up of 16 amino acids. CDR1 is SGHRS, CDR2 YFSETQ, per germline. Between the trimmed V and J ends, which lost 0 bases and 2 bases, there was a span of 12 bases. The CDR3 DNA is TGCGCCAGCAGCTTGGAGACGGCCGCGGCCTACAATGAGCAGTTCCTC. It encodes CASSLETAAAYNEQFL.

This clonotype was detected many times. The rearrangement joins TRBV3-1 to TRBJ2-4; 7 bases align to TRBD1. Germline lookup yields CDR1 LGHDT and CDR2 YNNKEL (reference sequence). V lost 1 base to trimming and J lost 6 bases; unmatched junction nucleotides: 3. CDR3 length: 14 amino acids. The CDR3 sequence is CASSQGTGLNIQYF. CDR3 nucleotide sequence: TGTGCCAGCAGCCAAGGGACAGGACTAAACATTCAGTACTTC.

This clonotype was seen a handful of times. The genes are TRBV27 and TRBJ1-1; 8 bases map to TRBD1. With V trimmed by 5 bases and J by 6 bases, 11 bases remained unmatched. CDR1 and CDR2 from the germline V gene are MNHEY and SMNVEV (reference sequence). The CDR3 has 15 residues. This CDR3 is CASSDPRGRGPEAFF. CDR3 DNA sequence: TGTGCCAGCAGTGATCCCCGGGGCAGGGGGCCTGAAGCTTTCTTT.

This clonotype was seen repeatedly, ten times or more. V usage is TRBV12-3 or TRBV12-4 and J usage is TRBJ1-5; D is undetermined. V was clipped by 8 bases and J by 7 bases, with 15 bases between them. The CDR3 is 13 amino acids. The CDR3 spells CASGRGTEQPQHF. DNA for the CDR3: TGTGCCAGCGGACGGGGAACAGAACAGCCCCAGCATTTT.

The table lists this clonotype with many counts. The CDR3 coding sequence is TGTGCCAGCAGTTTATTCGGGACAGGGGCTAACTATGGCTACACCTTC. It translates to CASSLFGTGANYGYTF. This chain uses TRBV28 with TRBJ1-2; TRBD1 matches at 10 bases. The CDR3 is made up of 16 amino acids. Per the germline V gene, CDR1 is MDHEN and CDR2 is SYDVKM. Trimming removed 1 base from V and 0 bases from J; junction bases left unmatched: 2.

This clonotype was seen at least ten times. The chain employs TRBV11-3 and TRBJ2-3; D is unclear. The CDR3 length is 14 residues. The V end was cut by 1 base, the J end by 2 bases, with 7 bases between. The V gene's germline CDR1 is SGHNT and CDR2 YENEEA. DNA for the CDR3: TGTGCCAGCAGCTTAGGTTACTCCACAGATACGCAGTATTTT. This gives the protein CASSLGYSTDTQYF.

This clonotype came up a few times. The V and J genes are TRBV11-3 and TRBJ2-2; 12 bases match TRBD1. The CDR3 is 17 residues long. Germline V CDR1 and CDR2: SGHNT, YENEEA. V shed 1 base, J shed 6 bases, and the junction held 6 bases outside the gene matches. The CDR3 loop reads CASSLGTGTGGSGELFF. Here the CDR3 DNA reads TGTGCCAGCAGCTTAGGCACCGGGACAGGGGGCTCCGGGGAGCTGTTTTTT. Based on the CDR3 plus reference TRBV11-3 and TRBJ2-2, the full variable domain is EAGVVQSPRYKIIEKKQPVAFWCNPISGHNTLYWYLQNLGQGPELLIRYENEEAVDDSQLPKDRFSAERLKGVDSTLKIQPAELGDSAVYLCASSLGTGTGGSGELFFGEGSRLTVL.

In its sample, this clonotype was seen a few times. The V and J genes are TRBV12-3 or TRBV12-4 and TRBJ1-4; D might be TRBD1 (6 bases). The V end was cut by 2 bases, the J end by 4 bases, with 11 bases between. The CDR3 spans 15 residues. Here the CDR3 DNA reads TGTGCCAGCAGTTTATCTGGGGGCCTTAATGAAAAACTGTTTTTT. It encodes CASSLSGGLNEKLFF.

This clonotype was observed at least ten times. The gene calls are TRBV7-8 and TRBJ2-1; D uncertain. The germline V gene encodes CDR1 SGHVS and CDR2 FQNEAQ. This CDR3 contains 10 residues. Trimming pared 5 bases from V and 10 bases from J, leaving 6 bases between. CDR3 in amino acids: CASSVEEQFF. CDR3 DNA: TGTGCCAGCAGCGTAGAAGAGCAGTTCTTC.

This clonotype was counted only a few times. The rearrangement uses TRBV27 and TRBJ2-7; 10 positions match TRBD1. CDR1 is MNHEY, CDR2 SMNVEV, per germline (reference sequence). V was clipped by 6 bases and J by 2 bases; unmatched bases: 4. The CDR3 is made up of 14 amino acids. This CDR3 is CASRSGTGAYEQYF. The CDR3 DNA follows: TGTGCCAGCAGGTCCGGGACAGGGGCCTACGAGCAGTACTTC.

This clonotype has only a few counts. The V gene is TRBV6-1, the J gene TRBJ1-5, with a possible D match to TRBD1 (5 bases). The CDR3 sequence is 13 residues long. Germline assignment: CDR1 MNHNS and CDR2 SASEGT. V gave up 6 bases and J gave up 3 bases, with 9 bases separating them. This chain's CDR3 is CASRQVNNQPQHF. DNA of the CDR3: TGTGCCAGCAGACAGGTCAACAATCAGCCCCAGCATTTT.

This clonotype was picked up many times. CDR3 coding DNA: TGCGCCAGCAGCTATTCCGGGGTTGGGAATCAGCCCCAGCATTTT. It is translated as CASSYSGVGNQPQHF. The V and J genes are TRBV5-1 and TRBJ1-5; D gene uncertain. From germline, CDR1 is SGHRS and CDR2 YFSETQ. This CDR3 is built from 15 residues. The ends were cut back, 3 bases at V and 4 bases at J, with 14 bases in the middle.

This rearrangement joins TRBV5-6 to TRBJ2-7; 11 bases map to TRBD1. Germline lookup yields CDR1 SGHDT and CDR2 YYEEEE. CDR3 size: 16 residues. V was pared by 1 base and J by 4 bases, with 7 bases of the junction left unmatched. CDR3 coding DNA: TGTGCCAGCAGCTTGCGTCTTGGGACAGGGGGATACGAGCAGTACTTC. It encodes CASSLRLGTGGYEQYF. The full variable domain, in which reference TRBV5-6 and TRBJ2-7 provide the parts outside the CDR3, is DAGVTQSPTHLIKTRGQQVTLRCSPKSGHDTVSWYQQALGQGPQFIFQYYEEEERQRGNFPDRFSGHQFPNYSSELNVNALLLGDSALYLCASSLRLGTGGYEQYFGPGTRLTVT.

The rearrangement joins TRBV29-1 to TRBJ2-3, with D perhaps matching TRBD1 (6 bases). CDR1 is SQVTM and CDR2 is ANQGSEA in the germline V gene. CDR3 size: 13 residues. V lost 6 bases and J lost 0, with 10 bases in between. The CDR3: CSVGQPSTDTQYF. The CDR3 DNA is TGCAGCGTCGGACAGCCTAGCACAGATACGCAGTATTTT.

The chain has TRBV18 and TRBJ2-7; 11 bases are shared with TRBD2. The germline CDR1 and CDR2 sequences are KGHSH and LQKENI. This CDR3 region has 15 residues. J lost 1 base, V lost 3 bases, and 2 bases had no gene match. CDR3 DNA sequence: TGTGCCAGCTCACCGGGACTAGCGGAGTCCTACGAGCAGTACTTC. Protein sequence: CASSPGLAESYEQYF.